This TCR beta chain comes out of a study of T-cell reconstitution after alpha-beta-depleted transplantation in children. Losses at the gene ends were 6 bases for V and 0 bases for J; bases not matched to a gene: 7. The CDR3 has 15 amino acids. This clonotype occurred many times. The library targeted TCRbeta and was prepared with unique molecular identifiers. A single record per CDR3 protein comes from TCRdb applying MiXCR to the PCR reads. The sample contains about 110,000 distinct CDR3 sequences, approximately 6.6% of which appear only once. The chain links TRBV12-3 or TRBV12-4 to TRBJ2-7; 8 nucleotides line up with TRBD1. The sequencing used PBMCs, mostly from graft donor cells, collected 360 days after TCRalphabeta/CD19-depleted stem cell transplant. This clonotype was sampled from a male patient aged 2-10 years who had a stem cell transplant for acute lymphoblastic leukemia, so the T cells may come from the graft donor. The CDR3 sequence is CASSARTGTSYEQYF. CDR3 in DNA: TGTGCCAGCAGCGCCAGGACAGGGACCTCCTACGAGCAGTACTTC.